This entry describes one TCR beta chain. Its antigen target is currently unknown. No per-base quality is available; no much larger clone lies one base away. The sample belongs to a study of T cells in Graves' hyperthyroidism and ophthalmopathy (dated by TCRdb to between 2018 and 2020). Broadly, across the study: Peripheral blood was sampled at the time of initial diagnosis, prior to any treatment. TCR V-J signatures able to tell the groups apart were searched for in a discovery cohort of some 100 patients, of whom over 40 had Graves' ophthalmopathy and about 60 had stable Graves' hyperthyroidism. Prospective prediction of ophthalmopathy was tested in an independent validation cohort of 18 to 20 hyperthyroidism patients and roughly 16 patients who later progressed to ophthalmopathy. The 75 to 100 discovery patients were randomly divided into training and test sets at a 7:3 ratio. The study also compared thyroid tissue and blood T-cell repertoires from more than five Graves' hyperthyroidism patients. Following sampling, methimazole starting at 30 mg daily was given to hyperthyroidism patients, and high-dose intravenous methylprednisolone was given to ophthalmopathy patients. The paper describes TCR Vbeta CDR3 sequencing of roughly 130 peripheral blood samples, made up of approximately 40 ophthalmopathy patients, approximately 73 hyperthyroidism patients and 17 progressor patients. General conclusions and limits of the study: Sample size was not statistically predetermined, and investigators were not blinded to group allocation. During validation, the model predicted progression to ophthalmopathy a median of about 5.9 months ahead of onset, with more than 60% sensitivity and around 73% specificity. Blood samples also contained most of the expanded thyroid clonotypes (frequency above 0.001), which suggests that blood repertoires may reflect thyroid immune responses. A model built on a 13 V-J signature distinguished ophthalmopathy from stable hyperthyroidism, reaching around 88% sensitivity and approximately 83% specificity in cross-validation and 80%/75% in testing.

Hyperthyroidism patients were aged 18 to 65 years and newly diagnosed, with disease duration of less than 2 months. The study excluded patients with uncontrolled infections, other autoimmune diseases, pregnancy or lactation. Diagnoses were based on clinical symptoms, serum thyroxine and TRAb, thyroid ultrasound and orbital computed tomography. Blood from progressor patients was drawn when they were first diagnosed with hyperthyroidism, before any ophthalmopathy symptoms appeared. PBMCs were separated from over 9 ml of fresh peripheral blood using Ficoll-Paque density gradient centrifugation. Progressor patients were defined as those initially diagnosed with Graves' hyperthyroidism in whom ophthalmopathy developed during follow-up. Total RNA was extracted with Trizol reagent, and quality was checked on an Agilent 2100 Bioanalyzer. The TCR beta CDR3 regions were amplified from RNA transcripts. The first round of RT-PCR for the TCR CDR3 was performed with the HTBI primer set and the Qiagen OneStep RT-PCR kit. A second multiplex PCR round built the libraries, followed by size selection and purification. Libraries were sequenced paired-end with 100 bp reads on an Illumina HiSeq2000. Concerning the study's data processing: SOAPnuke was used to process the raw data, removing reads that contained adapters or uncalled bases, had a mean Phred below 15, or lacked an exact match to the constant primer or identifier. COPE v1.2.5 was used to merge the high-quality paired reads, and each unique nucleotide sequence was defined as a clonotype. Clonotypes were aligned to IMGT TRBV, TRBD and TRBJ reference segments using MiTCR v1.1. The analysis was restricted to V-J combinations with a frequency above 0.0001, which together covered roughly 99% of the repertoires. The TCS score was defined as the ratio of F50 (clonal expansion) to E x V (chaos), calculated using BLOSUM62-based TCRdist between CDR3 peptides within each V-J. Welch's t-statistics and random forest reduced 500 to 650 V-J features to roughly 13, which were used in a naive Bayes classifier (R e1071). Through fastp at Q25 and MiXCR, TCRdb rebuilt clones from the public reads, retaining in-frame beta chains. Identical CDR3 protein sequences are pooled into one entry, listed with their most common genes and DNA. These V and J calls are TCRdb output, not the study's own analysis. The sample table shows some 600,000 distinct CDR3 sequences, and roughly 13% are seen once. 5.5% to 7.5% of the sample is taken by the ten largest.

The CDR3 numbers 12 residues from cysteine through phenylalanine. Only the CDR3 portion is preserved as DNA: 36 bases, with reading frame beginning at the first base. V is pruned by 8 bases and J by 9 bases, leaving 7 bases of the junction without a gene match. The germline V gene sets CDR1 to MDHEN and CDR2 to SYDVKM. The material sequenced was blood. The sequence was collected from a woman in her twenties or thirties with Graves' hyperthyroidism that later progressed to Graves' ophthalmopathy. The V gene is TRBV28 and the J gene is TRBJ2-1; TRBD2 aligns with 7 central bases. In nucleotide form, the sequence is TGTGCCAGCGGGGGGGGTTTTGGTGAGCAGTTCTTC. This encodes CASGGGFGEQFF.